These 20 T cell receptor beta chains originate from one sample sequenced in a study of control samples from healthy donors and cancer patients. Generated by immunoSEQ multiplex PCR, the TCRdb table keeps only in-frame clones and is missing some. The sample holds about 170,000 clones, around nine tenths seen once. Sequenced material: blood. These receptor sequences come from a woman aged 25 to 45 in good health.

Ten or more counts support this clone. The CDR3 is CASSQALGMETQYF. The CDR3 nucleotides are TGCGCCAGCAGCCAAGCCCTGGGAATGGAGACCCAGTACTTC. The chain uses TRBV4-1 and TRBJ2-5; D unclear. The CDR3 runs to 14 residues. Germline V lookup: CDR1 MGHRA, CDR2 YSYEKL. V shed 1 base and J shed 5 bases, with 11 bases lying between them.

This clone was seen only a few times. The V call is TRBV19, the J call TRBJ2-1, with D possibly TRBD1 on 5 matching bases. Trimming shortened V by 3 bases and J by 5 bases, and 11 bases separated the two germline ends. Germline V gives CDR1 LNHDA, CDR2 SQIVND (reference sequence). This CDR3 has 14 amino acids. CDR3 DNA sequence: TGTGCCAGTAGTATTACGGACAAGAACAATGAGCAGTTCTTC. Translating it yields CASSITDKNNEQFF.

The table lists this clone with a few counts. This chain connects TRBV19 to TRBJ2-7; 8 bases are shared with TRBD2. The V segment lost 3 bases and the J segment 5 bases; nucleotides outside the gene matches: 9. Germline lookup yields CDR1 LNHDA and CDR2 SQIVND (reference sequence). This CDR3 spans 15 amino acids. CDR3 DNA sequence: TGTGCCAGTAGTATCCAGCGGGGGCGAATGGACGAGCAGTACTTC. Amino acids: CASSIQRGRMDEQYF. Using reference TRBV19 and TRBJ2-7 for the parts outside the CDR3, the full variable domain is DGGITQSPKYLFRKEGQNVTLSCEQNLNHDAMYWYRQDPGQGLRLIYYSQIVNDFQKGDIAEGYSVSREKKESFPLTVTSAQKNPTAFYLCASSIQRGRMDEQYFGPGTRLTVT.

CDR3 bases: TGTGCTAGTGGTTTTGGGGGAGGAAACACCATATATTTT. Its translation is CASGFGGGNTIYF. This chain links TRBV12-5 with TRBJ1-3; the D gene is possibly TRBD1 (5 bases). Trimming shortened V by 3 bases and J by 4 bases, and 7 bases separated the two germline ends. The CDR3 spans 13 residues. CDR1 and CDR2 from the germline V gene are LGHNT and FRNRAP.

This sequence joins TRBV6-5 and TRBJ2-2; D ambiguous. The CDR3 runs to 12 residues. The V end was cut by 6 bases, the J end by 9 bases, with 11 bases between. Germline assignment: CDR1 MNHEY and CDR2 SVGAGI. CDR3 sequence reads: CASRFTDRELFF. CDR3 nucleotides: TGTGCCAGCAGGTTCACCGACCGGGAGCTGTTTTTT.

The CDR3 sequence: CASSSLAGGGGEQFF. The CDR3 nucleotides are TGTGCCAGCAGTTCTCTAGCGGGAGGGGGTGGAGAGCAGTTCTTC. The chain couples TRBV28 to TRBJ2-1, with 12 positions matching TRBD2. This CDR3 spans 15 amino acids. From germline, CDR1 is MDHEN and CDR2 SYDVKM. V trimming: 4 bases; J trimming: 10 bases; junction bases outside the gene matches: 8.

This clone was counted a few times. Other nucleotide sequences from this sample produce the same CDR3. The V call is TRBV28, the J call TRBJ1-1; D gene ambiguous. The CDR3 totals 12 residues. The V gene's germline CDR1 is MDHEN and CDR2 SYDVKM. V shed 2 bases and J shed 2 bases, with 3 bases lying between them. CDR3 in amino acids: CASSLLNTEAFF. CDR3 coding DNA: TGTGCCAGCAGTTTACTAAACACTGAAGCTTTCTTT.

This clone has just one count. The J gene is TRBJ2-7, the V gene TRBV5-6; D not resolved. The germline V gene encodes CDR1 SGHDT and CDR2 YYEEEE. This CDR3 region has 14 residues. The V end lost 2 bases, the J end lost 3 bases, and 12 bases lay between the germline ends. DNA for the CDR3: TGTGCCAGCAGCTTCAGCTCAGCGATCTACGAGCAGTACTTC. Protein product: CASSFSSAIYEQYF.

The rearrangement links TRBV19 to TRBJ2-3; D is ambiguous. Trimming removed 4 bases at V and 1 base at J, with 3 bases between. Germline lookup yields CDR1 LNHDA and CDR2 SQIVND (reference sequence). The CDR3 runs to 12 residues. The CDR3 region is CASSKGTDTQYF. Here the CDR3 DNA reads TGTGCCAGTAGTAAGGGCACAGATACGCAGTATTTT. The whole variable domain, remainder taken from reference TRBV19 and TRBJ2-3, is DGGITQSPKYLFRKEGQNVTLSCEQNLNHDAMYWYRQDPGQGLRLIYYSQIVNDFQKGDIAEGYSVSREKKESFPLTVTSAQKNPTAFYLCASSKGTDTQYFGPGTRLTVL.

The rearrangement uses TRBV7-8 and TRBJ2-1; tentative D call: TRBD2 (5 bases). The germline CDR1 and CDR2 sequences are SGHVS and FQNEAQ. CDR3 size: 13 residues. V was cut by 5 bases and J by 15 bases, with 20 bases left in between. CDR3 DNA: TGTGCCAGCAGCCCTATGGAGGCAGCCCTTTGGTTCTTC. Translated, it gives CASSPMEAALWFF.

This clone occurred once. The V gene is TRBV5-1, the J gene TRBJ2-2; D not resolved. The germline V gene has CDR1 SGHRS and CDR2 YFSETQ. The length of the CDR3 is 13 residues. Deletions cut 4 bases from V and 4 bases from J, with 8 bases between. The CDR3 spells CASSLDSTGELFF. The CDR3 DNA sequence: TGCGCCAGCAGCCTAGACTCCACCGGGGAGCTGTTTTTT.

This clone was recorded once. This chain uses TRBV7-2 with TRBJ1-2; TRBD1 matches 7 bases. V lost 0 bases and J lost 8; bases outside the gene matches: 9. There are 15 residues in the CDR3. Germline assignment: CDR1 SGHTA and CDR2 FQGNSA. CDR3: CASSLAQGQTGGYTF. CDR3 in DNA: TGTGCCAGCAGCTTAGCCCAAGGACAGACAGGGGGCTACACCTTC. The whole variable domain, filled in from reference TRBV7-2 and TRBJ1-2, reads GAGVSQSPSNKVTEKGKDVELRCDPISGHTALYWYRQSLGQGLEFLIYFQGNSAPDKSGLPSDRFSAERTGGSVSTLTIQRTQQEDSAVYLCASSLAQGQTGGYTFGSGTRLTVV.

The V and J genes are TRBV6-5 and TRBJ2-2; 9 positions agree with TRBD2. Trimming removed 2 bases from V and 4 bases from J; junction bases left unmatched: 2. The CDR3 extends over 15 amino acids. Looked up from germline, CDR1 is MNHEY and CDR2 is SVGAGI. The CDR3 nucleotides are TGTGCCAGCAGTTACACTAGCGGGTCCACCGGGGAGCTGTTTTTT. Protein product: CASSYTSGSTGELFF.

The chain joins TRBV27 to TRBJ1-1; possibly TRBD1 for D (6 bases). The CDR3 contains 18 residues. Germline lookup yields CDR1 MNHEY and CDR2 SMNVEV (reference sequence). V was trimmed by 2 bases and J by 0 bases, leaving 19 bases between them. CDR3 sequence: CASSLGGLNFAMNTEAFF. The CDR3 nucleotides read TGTGCCAGCAGTTTAGGGGGGCTGAATTTCGCCATGAACACTGAAGCTTTCTTT.

This clone turned up a few times. The chain uses TRBV24-1 and TRBJ2-1; perhaps TRBD2 as D (5 bases). With 10 bases removed from V and 5 bases from J, the gap between germline ends came to 17 bases. Germline loops: CDR1 KGHDR, CDR2 SFDVKD. The CDR3 extends over 14 amino acids. The CDR3 DNA follows: TGTGCCACGGCGCTGGGAGCTCGGCACAATGAGCAGTTCTTC. Translation gives CATALGARHNEQFF.

The table lists this clone with a few counts. V is TRBV14 and J is TRBJ2-1, with TRBD2 matching over 8 bases. The junction had 4 bases not matched to a gene; V was cut back by 6 bases and J by 0 bases. CDR3 length equals 15 residues. Germline loops: CDR1 SGHDN, CDR2 FVKESK. CDR3 DNA: TGTGCCAGCAGGCATACTAGCGGCTCCTACAATGAGCAGTTCTTC. The encoded protein is CASRHTSGSYNEQFF.

The rearrangement uses TRBV5-1 and TRBJ1-3; D gene uncertain. Germline CDR1 and CDR2: SGHRS and YFSETQ. V was pared by 5 bases and J by 0 bases, with 9 bases between. The CDR3 loop spans 14 amino acids. The CDR3 DNA sequence: TGCGCCAGCAGGAGGGAGAGCTCTGGAAACACCATATATTTT. Amino acids: CASRRESSGNTIYF. Combining the CDR3 with reference TRBV5-1 and TRBJ1-3 gives the whole variable domain KAGVTQTPRYLIKTRGQQVTLSCSPISGHRSVSWYQQTPGQGLQFLFEYFSETQRNKGNFPGRFSGRQFSNSRSEMNVSTLELGDSALYLCASRRESSGNTIYFGEGSWLTVV.

J is TRBJ2-1 and V is TRBV7-9, with D perhaps TRBD2 (6 bases). The CDR3 contains 15 residues. The V end lost 6 bases, the J end lost 7 bases, and 19 bases lay between the germline ends. The germline V gene encodes CDR1 SEHNR and CDR2 FQNEAQ (reference sequence). The CDR3 region is CASREDGSLRNEQFF. The CDR3 DNA is TGTGCCAGCAGAGAAGACGGGAGTCTCCGGAATGAGCAGTTCTTC.

V and J are TRBV3-1 (or the pseudogene TRBV3-2) and TRBJ1-6; 7 bases map to TRBD1. The CDR3 covers 16 residues. Germline trimming cut 0 bases from V and 7 bases from J; bases unmatched to any gene: 6. Germline CDR1 and CDR2: LGHDT and YNNKEL (reference sequence). The DNA of the CDR3 is TGTGCCAGCAGCCAAGATGGGGGACAGCTGAATTCACCCCTCCACTTT. Amino acids: CASSQDGGQLNSPLHF.

The chain combines TRBV10-3 with TRBJ2-7; 9 nucleotides agree with TRBD1. Germline-derived CDR1 and CDR2 are ENHRY and SYGVKD. CDR3 size: 15 residues. Trimming removed 9 bases from V and 4 bases from J; junction bases left unmatched: 13. CDR3: CAIEDRGGGEYEQYV. The CDR3 region has the DNA TGTGCCATAGAGGACAGGGGAGGCGGTGAGTACGAGCAGTACGTC.